Presented here are 22 T cell receptor beta chains from one specimen sequenced in a study of T cells of healthy individuals. Each CDR3 protein is one row after TCRdb ran MiXCR on the 5' RACE reads. Of under 70,000 distinct CDR3 sequences in the sample, approximately 15% were seen once. The receptors shown here come from a human donor in good health.

This clonotype was seen at least ten times. This chain uses TRBV7-6 with TRBJ1-1; no clear D gene. V shed 0 bases and J shed 4 bases, with 3 bases lying between them. Germline CDR1 and CDR2: SGHVS and FNYEAQ. This CDR3 comprises 12 residues. The CDR3 sequence: CASSLAGTEAFF. DNA of the CDR3: TGTGCCAGCAGCTTAGCTGGCACTGAAGCTTTCTTT.

A few counts support this clonotype. The genes are TRBV12-3 or TRBV12-4 and TRBJ2-1; the match to TRBD2 covers 11 bases. The V gene end was trimmed by 7 bases and the J gene end by 6 bases; junction bases not matched to a gene: 5. CDR3 length: 14 residues. CDR3 region: CASTGTSGFNEQFF. The CDR3 DNA reads TGTGCCAGCACCGGGACTAGCGGTTTCAATGAGCAGTTCTTC.

This clonotype was detected only a few times. The CDR3 nucleotides read TGTGCCAGCAGAACCGGGACAGCTAATTCACCCCTCCACTTT. Amino acids: CASRTGTANSPLHF. This chain joins TRBV27 and TRBJ1-6, with 7 bases aligning to TRBD1. Germline CDR1 reads MNHEY; CDR2 reads SMNVEV (reference sequence). V trimming: 6 bases; J trimming: 6 bases; junction bases outside the gene matches: 5. This CDR3 has 14 residues.

The table lists this clonotype with many counts. V usage is TRBV30 and J usage is TRBJ2-7, with a possible D match to TRBD2 (5 bases). Germline CDR1 is GTSNPN and CDR2 is SVGIG (reference sequence). The V and J ends lost 0 bases and 6 bases respectively, with 12 bases between them. The CDR3 runs 13 residues. As DNA, the CDR3 is TGTGCCTGGAGTGTACCAGGAGGACGCGAGCAGTACTTC. Its translation: CAWSVPGGREQYF. The whole variable domain, filled in from reference TRBV30 and TRBJ2-7, reads SQTIHQWPATLVQPVGSPLSLECTVEGTSNPNLYWYRQAAGRGLQLLFYSVGIGQISSEVPQNLSASRPQDRQFILSSKKLLLSDSGFYLCAWSVPGGREQYFGPGTRLTVT.

This rearrangement joins TRBV20-1 to TRBJ1-5; 7 bases map to TRBD1. Germline V gives CDR1 DFQATT, CDR2 SNEGSKA (reference sequence). J was trimmed by 7 bases and V by 3 bases; bases with no gene match: 12. CDR3 length: 15 residues. The CDR3: CSASVEDRPGQPQHF. In nucleotides, the CDR3 is TGCAGTGCTAGTGTCGAGGACAGGCCGGGCCAGCCCCAGCATTTT.

There are many counts of this clonotype. The V gene is TRBV9, the J gene TRBJ1-6, with a possible D match to TRBD1 (5 bases). This CDR3 contains 13 residues. The V end was cut by 3 bases, the J end by 6 bases, with 7 bases between. The germline V gene encodes CDR1 SGDLS and CDR2 YYNGEE. CDR3 sequence (DNA): TGTGCCAGCAGCGGACAGATTAATTCACCCCTCCACTTT. It is translated as CASSGQINSPLHF.

The chain is built from TRBV4-1 and TRBJ2-7; TRBD1 matches at 9 bases. Germline CDR1 is MGHRA and CDR2 is YSYEKL. The CDR3 has 16 amino acids. V trimming: 3 bases; J trimming: 5 bases; junction bases outside the gene matches: 11. The CDR3 reads CASSQGRTGVNHEQYF. For the CDR3, the DNA is TGCGCCAGCAGCCAGGGTAGGACAGGGGTTAACCACGAGCAGTACTTC.

This clonotype was recorded at least ten times. The chain couples TRBV14 to TRBJ1-3; D gene uncertain. Per the germline V gene, CDR1 is SGHDN and CDR2 is FVKESK. Trimming took off 4 bases at V and 2 bases at J, with 9 bases between the two ends. This CDR3 is 14 amino acids long. CDR3 sequence reads: CASSRPTPGNTIYF. As DNA, the CDR3 is TGTGCCAGCAGCCGCCCGACACCTGGAAACACCATATATTTT.

The genes are TRBV5-6 and TRBJ1-2, with TRBD1 matching over 12 bases. The CDR3 has 14 residues. J lost 4 bases, V lost 5 bases, and 3 bases had no gene match. The germline V gene encodes CDR1 SGHDT and CDR2 YYEEEE. The DNA for the CDR3 is TGTGCCAGCAGGGGGACAGGGGGCGGCTATGGCTACACCTTC. Its protein product is CASRGTGGGYGYTF.

Many counts were recorded for this clonotype. The rearrangement uses TRBV2 and TRBJ1-2; 7 nucleotides align to TRBD1. Trimming cost V 8 bases and J 2 bases; bases outside gene matches: 2. CDR3 length: 12 amino acids. CDR1 SNHLY and CDR2 FYNNEI come from the germline V gene. CDR3 sequence: CASGDSNYGYTF. The DNA for the CDR3 is TGTGCCAGCGGGGACAGCAACTATGGCTACACCTTC.

This clonotype has ten or more counts. In DNA, the CDR3 is TGTGCCAGCAGAAGTCGCACAGAAGCTTTCTTT. This codes for CASRSRTEAFF. The rearrangement links TRBV2 to TRBJ1-1; D is undetermined. Germline CDR1 reads SNHLY; CDR2 reads FYNNEI. CDR3 length: 11 residues. V lost 6 bases, J lost 8 bases, and 10 bases lay in between.

The chain uses TRBV30 and TRBJ2-1, with D unresolved. CDR1 and CDR2 from the germline V gene are GTSNPN and SVGIG (reference sequence). The CDR3 totals 11 residues. Trimming stripped 3 bases from V and 10 bases from J, with 10 bases between. As DNA, the CDR3 is TGTGCCTGGAGGGGTGTGGTAGAGCAGTTCTTC. Its translation is CAWRGVVEQFF.

This clonotype was seen many times. This chain connects TRBV29-1 to TRBJ2-1, with D perhaps TRBD2 (5 bases). The germline CDR1 and CDR2 sequences are SQVTM and ANQGSEA. The CDR3 loop spans 13 amino acids. Between the trimmed V and J ends, which lost 6 bases and 6 bases, there was a span of 15 bases. The DNA for the CDR3 is TGCAGCGTCCCAGGCGTGGGAGTCAATGAGCAGTTCTTC. Translation: CSVPGVGVNEQFF.

In this sample, this clonotype turned up many times. The chain is built from TRBV6-6 and TRBJ1-6, with D hard to call. From germline, CDR1 is MNHNY and CDR2 SVGAGI (reference sequence). Trimming pared 8 bases from V and 8 bases from J, leaving 10 bases between. The CDR3 extends over 12 amino acids. CDR3 region: CASGEEDSPLHF. For the CDR3, the DNA is TGTGCCAGCGGGGAGGAAGATTCACCCCTCCACTTT.

Many counts were recorded for this clonotype. The CDR3 DNA reads as TGTGCCAGCAGTGACACCACAGATACGCAGTATTTT. Encoded protein: CASSDTTDTQYF. V usage is TRBV13 and J usage is TRBJ2-3, with D hard to call. CDR3 size: 12 residues. V was pared by 6 bases and J by 2 bases, with 6 bases between. Germline V gene sequence: CDR1 PRHDT, CDR2 FYEKMQ (reference sequence).

This chain uses TRBV2 with TRBJ2-7; 10 bases align to TRBD2. Germline assignment: CDR1 SNHLY and CDR2 FYNNEI. This CDR3 is 15 amino acids long. V shed 6 bases, J shed 4 bases, and the junction held 9 bases outside the gene matches. The CDR3 sequence: CASRFKSGGAYEQYF. DNA for the CDR3: TGTGCCAGCAGATTTAAGAGCGGGGGGGCATACGAGCAGTACTTC.

This clonotype appeared a few times. The gene calls are TRBV7-2 and TRBJ2-7, with 9 bases lining up with TRBD1. Per germline, CDR1 SGHTA and CDR2 FQGNSA. CDR3 length equals 17 residues. V dropped 1 base and J dropped 2; count of bases not matched to a gene: 9. The CDR3: CASSLVSGTGLTYEQYF. CDR3 DNA: TGTGCCAGCAGCTTAGTGTCCGGGACAGGGTTAACCTACGAGCAGTACTTC.

This clonotype was detected many times. The chain links TRBV12-3 or TRBV12-4 to TRBJ1-2; the match to TRBD1 covers 7 bases. Trimming removed 6 bases from V and 8 bases from J; junction bases left unmatched: 6. The CDR3 is 12 residues long. DNA for the CDR3: TGTGCCAGCAGACGACAGGGCGGGGGCTACACCTTC. Its translation is CASRRQGGGYTF.

About this clonotype: Sequence at one end of the junction differs from germline and may be a read error. This rearrangement joins TRBV6-5 to TRBJ2-5, with 12 positions matching TRBD2. CDR1 and CDR2 from the germline V gene are MNHEY and SVGAGI. The length of the CDR3 is 15 residues. The DNA of the CDR3 is TGTGCCAGCAGTTACCAACTAGCGGGGGGAGAGACCAAGTACTTC. Encoded protein: CASSYQLAGGETKYF.

This clonotype showed up many times. V and J are TRBV5-4 and TRBJ2-3; no clear D. CDR1 and CDR2 (germline): SGHNT, YYREEE (reference sequence). The CDR3 runs to 13 residues. Trimming cost V 4 bases and J 0 bases, with 6 bases left between them. Here the CDR3 DNA reads TGTGCCAGCAGCGCCCTTAGCACAGATACGCAGTATTTT. Amino acid sequence: CASSALSTDTQYF.

The J gene is TRBJ1-4, the V gene TRBV14; D is undetermined. This CDR3 is built from 14 residues. Germline CDR1 SGHDN, CDR2 FVKESK. V dropped 1 base and J dropped 6 bases, with 9 bases sitting between them. CDR3 protein: CASSQGQKYEKLFF. CDR3 nucleotide sequence: TGTGCCAGCAGCCAAGGGCAGAAGTATGAAAAACTGTTTTTT.

The rearrangement uses TRBV11-2 and TRBJ2-7; D not certain. The CDR3 loop spans 14 amino acids. Germline CDR1 reads SGHAT; CDR2 reads FQNNGV. Trimming stripped 5 bases from V and 2 bases from J, with 13 bases between. CDR3: CASSIHRPTYEQYF. CDR3 DNA sequence: TGTGCCAGCAGCATACACCGTCCGACCTACGAGCAGTACTTC.